These T cell receptor beta chains were read from a single sample in a study of blood T cell repertoires in COVID-19. Sequencing used immunoSEQ multiplex PCR; TCRdb keeps in-frame clones, though not all of them. In the table there are a few hundred thousand clones, 80% to 85% of which are singletons. Sequencing was performed on PBMCs or T cells enriched from blood (not recorded which). These receptors were taken from a man aged 50 or older who had recovered from COVID-19. Both conserved end residues are part of each CDR3. The D gene is left open where the match is weak. The size field is filled for only some rows; it gives once, few, many or a size class.

v_call: TRBV7-9
cdr3_length: 13
clone_size: -
d_call: TRBD1
j_call: TRBJ2-7
cdr3_aa: CASSKTGGGEQYF
cdr3_nt: TGTGCCAGCAGCAAGACAGGGGGCGGCGAGCAGTACTTC

v_call: TRBV3-1/TRBV3-2
cdr3_length: 16
clone_size: -
d_call: TRBD1
j_call: TRBJ2-3
cdr3_aa: CASSQGSTGLTDTQYF
cdr3_nt: TGTGCCAGCAGCCAAGGCTCGACAGGGTTAACAGATACGCAGTATTTT

v_call: TRBV3-1/TRBV3-2
cdr3_length: 16
clone_size: -
d_call: TRBD1
j_call: TRBJ1-1
cdr3_aa: CASSQVDRWEQGEAFF
cdr3_nt: TGTGCCAGCAGCCAAGTGGACAGGTGGGAACAGGGTGAAGCTTTCTTT

v_call: TRBV15
cdr3_length: 13
clone_size: -
d_call: -
j_call: TRBJ1-2
cdr3_aa: CATSRDYSYGYTF
cdr3_nt: TGTGCCACCAGCAGAGATTACTCCTATGGCTACACCTTC

v_call: TRBV3-1/TRBV3-2
cdr3_length: 18
clone_size: -
d_call: TRBD2
j_call: TRBJ2-5
cdr3_aa: CASSLRRGSGGAWETQYF
cdr3_nt: TGTGCCAGCAGCCTTAGAAGGGGTAGCGGGGGGGCCTGGGAGACCCAGTACTTC

v_call: TRBV10-3
cdr3_length: 13
clone_size: once
d_call: -
j_call: TRBJ1-5
cdr3_aa: CAIKGDGNQPQHF
cdr3_nt: TGTGCCATCAAGGGGGACGGAAATCAGCCCCAGCATTTT

v_call: TRBV30
cdr3_length: 13
clone_size: few
d_call: -
j_call: TRBJ1-1
cdr3_aa: CAWSVQVNTEAFF
cdr3_nt: TGTGCCTGGAGTGTACAGGTGAACACTGAAGCTTTCTTT

v_call: TRBV2
cdr3_length: 11
clone_size: -
d_call: -
j_call: TRBJ2-7
cdr3_aa: CASTNSLEQYF
cdr3_nt: TGTGCCAGCACCAACAGCCTCGAGCAGTACTTC

v_call: TRBV7-6
cdr3_length: 15
clone_size: -
d_call: TRBD2
j_call: TRBJ2-1
cdr3_aa: CASSSTSGRFNEQFF
cdr3_nt: TGTGCCAGCAGCAGCACTAGCGGGAGATTCAATGAGCAGTTCTTC

v_call: TRBV11-2
cdr3_length: 14
clone_size: -
d_call: -
j_call: TRBJ2-7
cdr3_aa: CASSLELPGYEQYF
cdr3_nt: TGTGCCAGCAGCTTAGAACTCCCCGGGTACGAGCAGTACTTC

v_call: TRBV3-1/TRBV3-2
cdr3_length: 14
clone_size: -
d_call: -
j_call: TRBJ1-1
cdr3_aa: CASSQAASNTEAFF
cdr3_nt: TGTGCCAGCAGCCAAGCCGCGAGTAACACTGAAGCTTTCTTT

v_call: TRBV10-3
cdr3_length: 14
clone_size: -
d_call: -
j_call: TRBJ1-3
cdr3_aa: CAISEGLSGNTIYF
cdr3_nt: TGTGCCATCAGTGAGGGGCTCTCTGGAAACACCATATATTTT

v_call: TRBV2
cdr3_length: 14
clone_size: -
d_call: -
j_call: TRBJ1-1
cdr3_aa: CASSEGRLRPEAFF
cdr3_nt: TGTGCCAGCAGTGAAGGGAGGCTTAGGCCTGAAGCTTTCTTT

v_call: TRBV18
cdr3_length: 13
clone_size: -
d_call: -
j_call: TRBJ1-5
cdr3_aa: CASSRQSNQPQHF
cdr3_nt: TGTGCCAGCTCACGGCAGAGCAATCAGCCCCAGCATTTT

v_call: TRBV18
cdr3_length: 16
clone_size: -
d_call: -
j_call: TRBJ1-1
cdr3_aa: CASSPLLQGTNTEAFF
cdr3_nt: TGTGCCAGCTCACCCCTCCTACAGGGAACAAACACTGAAGCTTTCTTT

v_call: TRBV5-4
cdr3_length: 17
clone_size: once
d_call: TRBD2
j_call: TRBJ2-5
cdr3_aa: CASSAGTSGSARETQYF
cdr3_nt: TGTGCCAGCAGCGCGGGGACTAGCGGGAGCGCTAGAGAGACCCAGTACTTC

v_call: TRBV24-1
cdr3_length: 12
clone_size: -
d_call: -
j_call: TRBJ2-2
cdr3_aa: CATSQDTGELFF
cdr3_nt: TGTGCCACCAGTCAGGACACCGGGGAGCTGTTTTTT